This T cell receptor beta chain was sequenced during a study of cytomegalovirus exposure and HLA in healthy donors. The germline V and J ends were trimmed by 3 bases and 3 bases, with 18 bases remaining between them. This CDR3 region has 17 residues. CDR1 and CDR2 (germline): SGHRS, YFSETQ. With 60 Vbeta and 13 Jbeta primers, the PCR was carried out. Clones were sequenced by immunoSEQ multiplex PCR, and TCRdb holds only the in-frame ones, with some missing. The data hold 150,000 to 200,000 clones, with around three quarters observed a single time. This clone was picked up one time. The antigen is undetermined. Study observations and caveats: Presence/absence analyses rested on an assumption that sequencing depth was roughly uniform across donors.

The specimen was PBMCs. V and J are TRBV5-1 and TRBJ2-2; TRBD1 is a possible D gene (5 bases). The receptor comes from a man between 25 and 39 years old in good health and CMV-seronegative. The chain's CDR3 is CASSWGWQGSHTGELFF. Written as DNA, the CDR3 is TGCGCCAGCAGCTGGGGATGGCAGGGAAGTCACACCGGGGAGCTGTTTTTT.